These 28 T cell receptor beta chains originate from one sample sequenced in a study of T cell changes during pregnancy in multiple sclerosis (dated by TCRdb to about 2019). Library creation used the immunoSEQ multiplex PCR assay. TCRdb holds this immuneACCESS table with in-frame rearrangements only. Some clones are missing; in checked studies, unresolved V genes explain under half, and the rest has no known cause. The sample table lists some 26,000 clones, around 90% of them with a count of one. About 0.58% of the sample is held by the ten biggest clonotypes. Sequenced here: CD4+ T cells from peripheral blood mononuclear cells, sampled in the first trimester of pregnancy. Receptor source: a female donor in good health, enrolled as a control in a pregnancy study.

The chain carries TRBV30 and TRBJ1-5; TRBD1 is a possible D gene (5 bases). The CDR3 extends over 13 amino acids. Germline CDR1 is GTSNPN and CDR2 is SVGIG (reference sequence). V gave up 2 bases and J gave up 7 bases, with 12 bases separating them. CDR3 nucleotides: TGTGCCTGGAGTAAGGGGCCGGAGCAGCCCCAGCATTTT. Its translation is CAWSKGPEQPQHF.

The gene calls are TRBV28 and TRBJ2-7, with 10 bases matching TRBD1. With V trimmed by 8 bases and J by 2 bases, 6 bases remained unmatched. The CDR3 covers 14 residues. Germline V gene data show CDR1 as MDHEN and CDR2 as SYDVKM. The CDR3 loop is CASSRTGGPYEQYF. The CDR3, as DNA: TGTGCCAGCTCGAGGACAGGGGGTCCCTACGAGCAGTACTTC.

The rearrangement joins TRBV19 to TRBJ1-2; 8 bases match TRBD1. Germline CDR1 LNHDA, CDR2 SQIVND (reference sequence). Trimming cost V 9 bases and J 3 bases; bases outside gene matches: 6. The CDR3 spans 13 residues. The CDR3 loop reads CASKGQGDYGYTF. CDR3 coding DNA: TGTGCCAGCAAAGGACAGGGTGACTATGGCTACACCTTC. Full variable domain (outside the CDR3, taken from reference TRBV19 and TRBJ1-2): DGGITQSPKYLFRKEGQNVTLSCEQNLNHDAMYWYRQDPGQGLRLIYYSQIVNDFQKGDIAEGYSVSREKKESFPLTVTSAQKNPTAFYLCASKGQGDYGYTFGSGTRLTVV.

In this sample, this clone turned up once. The genes are TRBV21-1 and TRBJ1-2. TRBV21-1 is marked as a pseudogene. This CDR3 has 12 amino acids. The CDR3 nucleotides are TGTGCCAGCGGATATACGGAGGTGGGCTACACCTTC. Its protein is CASGYTEVGYTF.

The chain combines TRBV19 with TRBJ2-7; D is ambiguous. The germline CDR1 and CDR2 sequences are LNHDA and SQIVND (reference sequence). This CDR3 has 11 amino acids. Trimming cost V 4 bases and J 3 bases, with 4 bases left between them. CDR3 DNA: TGTGCCAGTAGTAACTACTACGAGCAGTACTTC. This translates into CASSNYYEQYF.

The rearrangement uses TRBV30 and TRBJ1-5, with D possibly TRBD1 on 6 matching bases. Germline V CDR1 and CDR2: GTSNPN, SVGIG (reference sequence). V gave up 2 bases and J gave up 3 bases, with 11 bases separating them. There are 14 residues in the CDR3. In nucleotides, the CDR3 is TGTGCCTGGAGTTTGGACAGCGCCAATCAGCCCCAGCATTTT. The encoded protein is CAWSLDSANQPQHF.

The chain has TRBV5-4 and TRBJ1-6; 7 bases line up with TRBD1. The CDR3 contains 14 residues. CDR1 is SGHNT, CDR2 YYREEE, per germline (reference sequence). With V trimmed by 4 bases and J by 4 bases, 2 bases remained unmatched. The CDR3 bases are TGTGCCAGCAGCGTGACAGGGTATAATTCACCCCTCCACTTT. Its protein is CASSVTGYNSPLHF. Drawing the rest from reference TRBV5-4 and TRBJ1-6, the complete variable domain is ETGVTQSPTHLIKTRGQQVTLRCSSQSGHNTVSWYQQALGQGPQFIFQYYREEENGRGNFPPRFSGLQFPNYSSELNVNALELDDSALYLCASSVTGYNSPLHFGNGTRLTVT.

V and J are TRBV7-2 and TRBJ2-1; the match to TRBD2 covers 10 bases. Germline-derived CDR1 and CDR2 are SGHTA and FQGNSA. J gave up 8 bases and V 5 bases, and 6 bases lay outside the gene matches. The CDR3 is 14 amino acids. The CDR3, as DNA: TGTGCCAGCAGCGTTCTAGCGGGAGACGATGAGCAGTTCTTC. It codes for CASSVLAGDDEQFF.

CDR3 protein: CASSELASGAPETQYF. The DNA for the CDR3 is TGTGCCAGCAGTGAATTGGCTAGCGGGGCGCCAGAGACCCAGTACTTC. The genes are TRBV2 and TRBJ2-5; 9 bases are a match to TRBD2. Germline values: CDR1 SNHLY, CDR2 FYNNEI. V shed 2 bases, J shed 4 bases, and the junction held 8 bases outside the gene matches. The CDR3 is 16 residues long. The full variable domain, completed using reference TRBV2 and TRBJ2-5, is EPEVTQTPSHQVTQMGQEVILRCVPISNHLYFYWYRQILGQKVEFLVSFYNNEISEKSEIFDDQFSVERPDGSNFTLKIRSTKLEDSAMYFCASSELASGAPETQYFGPGTRLLVL.

The chain uses TRBV5-1 and TRBJ1-4; tentatively, D is TRBD1 (6 bases). The CDR3 sequence is 15 residues long. V lost 0 bases and J lost 8, with 14 bases in between. CDR1 SGHRS and CDR2 YFSETQ come from the germline V gene. As DNA, the CDR3 is TGCGCCAGCAGCTTGGGACAGGTGGACGAAGAAAAACTGTTTTTT. Residues: CASSLGQVDEEKLFF.

The genes are TRBV18 and TRBJ2-1; 8 nucleotides align to TRBD1. After removal of 3 bases from V and 0 bases from J, the junction contained 4 bases not matched to a gene. The CDR3 runs to 16 residues. The germline gives CDR1 KGHSH, CDR2 LQKENI. In nucleotides, the CDR3 is TGTGCCAGCTCACCGTACAGGGGGAGCTCCTACAATGAGCAGTTCTTC. The encoded protein is CASSPYRGSSYNEQFF.

This chain uses TRBV27 with TRBJ2-3; 10 bases match TRBD2. The CDR3 has 17 residues. The V gene's germline CDR1 is MNHEY and CDR2 SMNVEV (reference sequence). Germline trimming cut 4 bases from V and 2 bases from J; bases unmatched to any gene: 9. The CDR3 here is CASSSLTSGWATDTQYF. The CDR3 bases are TGTGCCAGCAGTTCTCTGACTAGCGGGTGGGCCACAGATACGCAGTATTTT.

DNA of the CDR3: TGCAGCGTGGACGGACAGCTTCAAGAGACCCAGTACTTC. It is translated as CSVDGQLQETQYF. J is TRBJ2-5 and V is TRBV29-1; D perhaps matches TRBD1 (6 bases). Trimming pared 6 bases from V and 2 bases from J, leaving 13 bases between. Germline V lookup: CDR1 SQVTM, CDR2 ANQGSEA. The CDR3 covers 13 residues.

This sequence joins TRBV28 and TRBJ1-1; 7 positions match TRBD1. This CDR3 has 14 residues. The junction had 5 bases not matched to a gene; V was cut back by 4 bases and J by 3 bases. Germline values: CDR1 MDHEN, CDR2 SYDVKM. The DNA for the CDR3 is TGTGCCAGCAGTTCCGGGACAGAAGACACTGAAGCTTTCTTT. This codes for CASSSGTEDTEAFF.

The chain links TRBV2 to TRBJ2-7, with 9 bases that match TRBD1. The CDR3 contains 14 residues. Per the germline V gene, CDR1 is SNHLY and CDR2 is FYNNEI. The trim removed 7 bases at V and 3 bases at J, leaving 7 bases unmatched. Here the CDR3 reads CASTPRDRVYEQYF. Written as DNA, the CDR3 is TGTGCCAGCACCCCACGGGACAGGGTCTACGAGCAGTACTTC.

The chain combines TRBV5-1 with TRBJ1-2; 10 positions match TRBD1. CDR1 and CDR2 from the germline V gene are SGHRS and YFSETQ. The CDR3 covers 13 residues. The J segment lost 8 bases and the V segment lost 2 bases, leaving 3 bases of the junction unmatched. The CDR3 spells CASSFDRGLGYTF. CDR3 DNA: TGCGCCAGCAGCTTTGACAGGGGGCTGGGCTACACCTTC.

The chain recombines TRBV11-2 with TRBJ2-2; D is undetermined. The CDR3 has 13 amino acids. V was cut by 4 bases and J by 8 bases, with 11 bases left in between. Germline CDR1 SGHAT, CDR2 FQNNGV. The chain's CDR3 is CASSSTRVGELFF. CDR3 in DNA: TGTGCCAGCAGCTCAACCCGGGTGGGGGAGCTGTTTTTT.

The gene calls are TRBV4-1 and TRBJ1-2, with D perhaps TRBD1 (6 bases). The CDR3 has 15 amino acids. Looked up from germline, CDR1 is MGHRA and CDR2 is YSYEKL. V gave up 5 bases and J gave up 2 bases, with 15 bases separating them. The DNA of the CDR3 is TGCGCCAGCAGCTACGAGCGGACAGTAAACTATGGCTACACCTTC. The encoded protein is CASSYERTVNYGYTF.

This clone appeared a few times. The chain combines TRBV9 with TRBJ1-1; 9 bases match TRBD1. Germline CDR1 SGDLS, CDR2 YYNGEE. V gave up 0 bases and J gave up 1 base; unmatched junction bases: 4. This CDR3 is 16 amino acids long. The CDR3 nucleotides are TGTGCCAGCAGCGTAGGCTTGGGACAGGGGAACACTGAAGCTTTCTTT. It codes for CASSVGLGQGNTEAFF.

The chain recombines TRBV5-1 with TRBJ1-4; 10 nucleotides align to TRBD1. This CDR3 comprises 16 residues. V lost 0 bases and J lost 4; bases outside the gene matches: 3. The germline V gene has CDR1 SGHRS and CDR2 YFSETQ. The CDR3 loop is CASSLEWDRGNEKLFF. The CDR3 region has the DNA TGCGCCAGCAGCTTGGAGTGGGACAGGGGTAATGAAAAACTGTTTTTT.

The sample holds one count of this clone. V is TRBV12-5 and J is TRBJ2-1, with 10 bases fitting TRBD2. This CDR3 comprises 16 residues. The germline CDR1 and CDR2 sequences are LGHNT and FRNRAP. With V trimmed by 6 bases and J by 10 bases, 15 bases remained unmatched. CDR3 protein: CASGPPRAGGPVEQFF. In DNA form, the CDR3 reads TGTGCTAGTGGCCCGCCGAGAGCGGGGGGGCCTGTAGAGCAGTTCTTC.

The chain recombines TRBV25-1 with TRBJ2-1, with D possibly being TRBD1 (5 bases). The CDR3 totals 16 residues. The germline V and J ends were trimmed by 5 bases and 4 bases, with 18 bases remaining between them. CDR1 MGHDK and CDR2 SYGVNS come from the germline V gene. CDR3 loop: CASSTPRRPGYNEQFF. Written as DNA, the CDR3 is TGTGCCAGCAGTACCCCCCGGAGACCAGGGTACAATGAGCAGTTCTTC. Based on the CDR3 plus reference TRBV25-1 and TRBJ2-1, the full variable domain is EADIYQTPRYLVIGTGKKITLECSQTMGHDKMYWYQQDPGMELHLIHYSYGVNSTEKGDLSSESTVSRIRTEHFPLTLESARPSHTSQYLCASSTPRRPGYNEQFFGPGTRLTVL.

This clone was seen only a few times. This chain links TRBV29-1 with TRBJ1-2, with D perhaps TRBD1 (6 bases). Trimming took off 5 bases at V and 3 bases at J, with 7 bases between the two ends. CDR3 length equals 11 residues. Germline assignment: CDR1 SQVTM and CDR2 ANQGSEA. This chain's CDR3 is CSVTGYYGYTF. The DNA for the CDR3 is TGCAGCGTTACAGGGTACTATGGCTACACCTTC.

The gene calls are TRBV5-1 and TRBJ2-5; the D gene is possibly TRBD1 (6 bases). This CDR3 contains 14 residues. The germline V gene encodes CDR1 SGHRS and CDR2 YFSETQ. Trimming left V 1 base short and J 1 base short, with 8 bases between. In DNA, the CDR3 is TGCGCCAGCAGCTTGATGGACAGCCAAGAGACCCAGTACTTC. Translation gives CASSLMDSQETQYF.

This clone was counted a few times. The chain couples TRBV28 to TRBJ1-2; weak D call: TRBD1 (5 bases). The germline V and J ends were trimmed by 5 bases and 2 bases, with 9 bases remaining between them. The CDR3 extends over 13 amino acids. Germline lookup yields CDR1 MDHEN and CDR2 SYDVKM. CDR3 loop: CASSPRGNYGYTF. The CDR3 region has the DNA TGTGCCAGCAGTCCCCGGGGGAACTATGGCTACACCTTC.

This chain links TRBV7-2 with TRBJ2-7; TRBD2 agrees at 8 bases. J lost 4 bases, V lost 1 base, and 6 bases had no gene match. The germline gives CDR1 SGHTA, CDR2 FQGNSA. The CDR3 runs to 15 residues. In DNA form, the CDR3 reads TGTGCCAGCAGCTTAGACGGCGGGAGGAGTTACGAGCAGTACTTC. Protein sequence: CASSLDGGRSYEQYF.

This clone was found a few times. The chain combines TRBV19 with TRBJ1-1; possibly TRBD1 for D (6 bases). The CDR3 totals 11 residues. CDR1 LNHDA and CDR2 SQIVND come from the germline V gene (reference sequence). Trimming shortened V by 7 bases and J by 3 bases, and 6 bases separated the two germline ends. The CDR3 sequence is CASKGDTEAFF. The CDR3 DNA follows: TGTGCCAGTAAGGGGGACACTGAAGCTTTCTTT. The variable domain in full, completed from reference TRBV19 and TRBJ1-1, reads DGGITQSPKYLFRKEGQNVTLSCEQNLNHDAMYWYRQDPGQGLRLIYYSQIVNDFQKGDIAEGYSVSREKKESFPLTVTSAQKNPTAFYLCASKGDTEAFFGQGTRLTVV.

In DNA, the CDR3 is TGTGCCAGCAGCCAAGATCTGACAGAAACTAATGAAAAACTGTTTTTT. Protein: CASSQDLTETNEKLFF. This rearrangement joins TRBV4-2 to TRBJ1-4; possibly TRBD1 for D (5 bases). The CDR3 totals 16 residues. V lost 0 bases, J lost 1 base, and 9 bases lay in between. Per germline, CDR1 LGHNA and CDR2 YNFKEQ.